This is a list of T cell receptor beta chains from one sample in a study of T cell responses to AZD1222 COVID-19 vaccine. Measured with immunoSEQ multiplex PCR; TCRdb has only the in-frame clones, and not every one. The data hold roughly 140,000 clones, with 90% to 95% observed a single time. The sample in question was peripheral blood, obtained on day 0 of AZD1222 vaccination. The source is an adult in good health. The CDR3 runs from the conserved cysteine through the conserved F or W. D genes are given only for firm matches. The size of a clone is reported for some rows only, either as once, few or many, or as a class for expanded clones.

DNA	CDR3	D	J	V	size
TGTGCCAGCAGCCGGACTAGCGGGGGGCTGAATGAGCAGTTCTTC	CASSRTSGGLNEQFF	TRBD2	TRBJ2-1	TRBV7-2	.
TGTGCCAGTAGTATTTTTGGGGTGAGGACTGAAGCTTTCTTT	CASSIFGVRTEAFF	.	TRBJ1-1	TRBV19	once
TGTGCCAGCAGCTTATCACTCCTACGGTACGAGCAGCACTTC	CASSLSLLRYEQHF	.	TRBJ2-7	TRBV11-1	.
TGTGCCAGCAGCTCCGGTGTAGGGGTCTACGAGCAGTACTTC	CASSSGVGVYEQYF	.	TRBJ2-7	TRBV5-6	.
TGTGCCAGCAGCTTAGACCCCGACCTCATGGTGCAGTTCTTC	CASSLDPDLMVQFF	.	TRBJ2-1	TRBV11-1	once
TGTGCCAGCAGTAATAGAGGTTCCTACGAGCAGTACTTC	CASSNRGSYEQYF	.	TRBJ2-7	TRBV27	.
TGTGCCAGCAGCCAAGTGAGGGAGGGTGAGCAGTTCTTC	CASSQVREGEQFF	TRBD2	TRBJ2-1	TRBV3-1/TRBV3-2	.
TGCGCCAGCAGCCCTCTGACAGGGGCAGAAGAGACCCAGTACTTC	CASSPLTGAEETQYF	TRBD1	TRBJ2-5	TRBV5-1	.
TGTGCCAGTAGGGGCGGAGGGTACCAAGAGACCCAGTACTTC	CASRGGGYQETQYF	.	TRBJ2-5	TRBV19	once
TGCAGTGCTCCAACACTACGAGTGCAGTACTTC	CSAPTLRVQYF	.	TRBJ2-7	TRBV20-1	.
TGCGCCAGCAGCCAAGGAGGAGGGGGCCTTAACTATGGCTACACCTTC	CASSQGGGGLNYGYTF	TRBD1	TRBJ1-2	TRBV4-1	.
TGTGCCAGCAGTCAGGACGGGCGTCCACCCCTCCACTTT	CASSQDGRPPLHF	.	TRBJ1-6	TRBV27	.
TGTGCTAGCAGCTTAGATACCGGGACTGAAGCTTTCTTT	CASSLDTGTEAFF	.	TRBJ1-1	TRBV7-7	once
TGTGCCAGCAGTGTGGGCAGGACAACATACGAGCAGTACTTC	CASSVGRTTYEQYF	.	TRBJ2-7	TRBV7-2	.
TGTGCCAGCAGTACGGACACCGGGGAGCTGTTTTTT	CASSTDTGELFF	.	TRBJ2-2	TRBV6-2/TRBV6-3	.
TGTGCCAGCAGCTTAGCCATAGCGGGGGGGAGGCATACGCAGTATTTT	CASSLAIAGGRHTQYF	TRBD2	TRBJ2-3	TRBV7-2	.
TGTGCCAGCAGCGGGGGGATCTCCTACAATGAGCAGTTCTTC	CASSGGISYNEQFF	.	TRBJ2-1	TRBV5-6	few
TGTGCCAGCAGCCACGGTCCTGGAAACACCATATATTTT	CASSHGPGNTIYF	.	TRBJ1-3	TRBV4-2	.
TGTGCCAGCAGTCCGAGCGGGAGGGCTGGTAATGAGCAGTTCTTC	CASSPSGRAGNEQFF	TRBD2	TRBJ2-1	TRBV28	.
TGTGCCAGCAGCTTAGCCCCAGGGGCAGGGTCCTATGGCTACACCTTC	CASSLAPGAGSYGYTF	.	TRBJ1-2	TRBV7-2	.
TGTGCCAGCAGTTACAACATTGGATCCTATGGCTACACCTTC	CASSYNIGSYGYTF	.	TRBJ1-2	TRBV6-2/TRBV6-3	few
TGTGCCAGCAGTTTAAACCTAGCTACTACAGATACGCAGTATTTT	CASSLNLATTDTQYF	.	TRBJ2-3	TRBV28	.
TGTGCTAGCGGACTGGGACAGTCAGACACCGGGGAGCTGTTTTTT	CASGLGQSDTGELFF	.	TRBJ2-2	TRBV7-7	.
TGCGCCAGCAGCTTGGGTGGACAGGGGTACTACGAGCAGTACTTC	CASSLGGQGYYEQYF	TRBD1	TRBJ2-7	TRBV5-1	.
TGTGCCAGCAGGTCGCCGGGACTCTCTAATGAGCAGTTCTTC	CASRSPGLSNEQFF	.	TRBJ2-1	TRBV7-2	.
TGTGCCAGCAGCTTAGATACTAGCGGGGGGGGCGGGGAGCTGTTTTTT	CASSLDTSGGGGELFF	TRBD2	TRBJ2-2	TRBV7-2	.
TGTGCCAGCAGTTTACCCAATCAGCCCCAGCATTTT	CASSLPNQPQHF	.	TRBJ1-5	TRBV12-3/TRBV12-4	.
TGCGCCAGCAGGGTGGGCCACGCGGAGGCTTTCTTT	CASRVGHAEAFF	.	TRBJ1-1	TRBV5-1	.
TGTGCCAGCAGTGAATCGTCGGGGGGCTGGAATGGCTACACCTTC	CASSESSGGWNGYTF	.	TRBJ1-2	TRBV25-1	.
TGCGCCAGCAGCTTGGACTCGTACCAAGAGACCCAGTACTTC	CASSLDSYQETQYF	.	TRBJ2-5	TRBV5-1	.
TGCGCCAGCCAGTCCCGGGACGGGAGTAGGCGTCACTACGAGCAGTACTTC	CASQSRDGSRRHYEQYF	.	TRBJ2-7	TRBV5-1	.
TGTGCCAGTAGATCCCCTGGGACGGCCGGCTACACCTTC	CASRSPGTAGYTF	.	TRBJ1-2	TRBV19	.
TGTGCCAGCCACAGGGTTCCCACTGAAGCTTTCTTT	CASHRVPTEAFF	.	TRBJ1-1	TRBV6-6	.
TGTGCCACCAGTGATTTTAGGGACAGGGAAGAACATACGCAGTATTTT	CATSDFRDREEHTQYF	TRBD1	TRBJ2-3	TRBV24-1	.
TGTGCCAGCAGCTTAACGGGCTCTTCGAAAAACAGGGTGAGGGAGACCCAGTACTTC	CASSLTGSSKNRVRETQYF	.	TRBJ2-5	TRBV7-3	once
TGTGCCAGCAGTTACTCCCCGGGGGCGGGGGGCAATGAGCAGTTCTTC	CASSYSPGAGGNEQFF	TRBD2	TRBJ2-1	TRBV6-5	.
TGTGCCAGCAGCTTAGATCTCCCTTATGGCACAGATACGCAGTATTTT	CASSLDLPYGTDTQYF	.	TRBJ2-3	TRBV7-2	.
TGTGCCAGCAGCTTAATATCTTTTTCAGTCAAAAACATTCAGTACTTC	CASSLISFSVKNIQYF	.	TRBJ2-4	TRBV7-2	.
TGCAGCGGCAGACTAGCGGGAGACACCGGGGAGCTGTTTTTT	CSGRLAGDTGELFF	TRBD2	TRBJ2-2	TRBV29-1	.
TGCAGCGTTACCCCTAGCACTTACAATGAGCAGTTCTTC	CSVTPSTYNEQFF	.	TRBJ2-1	TRBV29-1	.
TGTGCCAGCTCACCACCGGGACCACCTCGGGAGACCCAGTACTTC	CASSPPGPPRETQYF	.	TRBJ2-5	TRBV18	.
TGTGCTAGCGGCGACAGCGGCACAGATACGCAGTATTTT	CASGDSGTDTQYF	.	TRBJ2-3	TRBV12-5	.
TGTGCCAGCAGATTCCTAACGGGGAACACTGAAGCTTTCTTT	CASRFLTGNTEAFF	.	TRBJ1-1	TRBV6-5	.
TGTGCTAGTGGACGAGAACTTCTCCTCTCTGGGGCCAACGTCCTGACTTTC	CASGRELLLSGANVLTF	.	TRBJ2-6	TRBV12-5	few
TGCGCCAGCAGCTGGGGAGCCCAGTTAGGCCCCGATACGCAGTATTTT	CASSWGAQLGPDTQYF	.	TRBJ2-3	TRBV5-1	.
TGTGCCAGCAGCTTGGTGTCAGGGAACTATGGCTACACCTTC	CASSLVSGNYGYTF	.	TRBJ1-2	TRBV5-4	.
TGCGCCAGCAGCTTGACAGGTTTGAACTCTGGGGCCAACGTCCTGACTTTC	CASSLTGLNSGANVLTF	.	TRBJ2-6	TRBV5-1	.
TGTGCCAGTAGCTGGACGGAACATAGCAATCAGCCCCAGCATTTT	CASSWTEHSNQPQHF	.	TRBJ1-5	TRBV19	.
TGCGCCAGCAGCTTGGCCCCCTACGAATCACCCCTCCACTTT	CASSLAPYESPLHF	.	TRBJ1-6	TRBV5-1	few
TGTGCCAGCAGTTACACCCTGGACGTTCCGGCTTTCTTT	CASSYTLDVPAFF	.	TRBJ1-1	TRBV6-5	.
TGCAGTGCTAACTACGGCTACACCTTC	CSANYGYTF	.	TRBJ1-2	TRBV20-1	.
TGCGCCAGCAGCCAAGCTACAGGGGCTGAAGGAAACACCATATATTTT	CASSQATGAEGNTIYF	TRBD1	TRBJ1-3	TRBV4-1	.
TGTGCCAGCATAAGGGGGGGGGAAGCGAATTCACCCCTCCACTTT	CASIRGGEANSPLHF	.	TRBJ1-6	TRBV28	.
TGCGCCAGCAGCTCGGGACAGTTAGGGCCTGGGTCCTACAATGAGCAGTTCTTC	CASSSGQLGPGSYNEQFF	TRBD1	TRBJ2-1	TRBV5-1	.
TGTGCCAGCAGTTACTCGCTAGCGGGATACGAGCAGTACTTC	CASSYSLAGYEQYF	TRBD2	TRBJ2-7	TRBV6-2/TRBV6-3	.
TGCAGTGCTCGTGGACTAGACCCATTGGGGGAGCTGTTTTTT	CSARGLDPLGELFF	TRBD2	TRBJ2-2	TRBV20-1	.
TGTGCCAGCTCACTCCAGACAGGGCCTCACACCGGGGAGCTGTTTTTT	CASSLQTGPHTGELFF	TRBD1	TRBJ2-2	TRBV18	.
TGTGCCACGGGTAGACCTTACCCATACCAAGAGACCCAGTACTTC	CATGRPYPYQETQYF	.	TRBJ2-5	TRBV21-1	.
TGTGCCAGCAGTTTAAGGGACAGGGGTAGCCTTCGAAATGAGCAGTTCTTC	CASSLRDRGSLRNEQFF	TRBD1	TRBJ2-1	TRBV28	.